This is a list of T cell receptor beta chains from one sample in a study of cytomegalovirus exposure and HLA in healthy donors. Produced via immunoSEQ multiplex PCR; TCRdb's table is partial and in-frame only. The sample has around 160,000 clones; 78% are singletons. Sequencing used PBMCs. These TCRs come from a male donor in good health and CMV-seronegative. Both conserved end residues are part of each CDR3. D genes are given only for firm matches. A row's size may be missing; if present it is once, few, many or a size class.

clone size	V gene	J gene	D gene	CDR3 DNA	CDR3 protein
NA	TRBV7-8	TRBJ2-2	TRBD2	TGTGCCAGCACCATAGCGGGGGGGCCTTCCGGGGAGCTGTTTTTT	CASTIAGGPSGELFF
NA	TRBV5-4	TRBJ2-7	TRBD2	TGTGCCAGCAGCCCCGGGACTAGCGGGACGCAGGAGCAGTACTTC	CASSPGTSGTQEQYF
NA	TRBV9	TRBJ2-5	TRBD2	TGTGCCAGCAGCGTAGAACCAGCGGGGTACCAAGAGACCCAGTACTTC	CASSVEPAGYQETQYF
NA	TRBV6-5	TRBJ2-3	TRBD2	TGTGCCAGCGGATTAGCGGGACCCACAGATACGCAGTATTTT	CASGLAGPTDTQYF
once	TRBV6-1	TRBJ2-6	TRBD2	TGTGCCAGCAGTGGGGGGGGTCTCTCTGGGGCCAACGTCCTGACTTTC	CASSGGGLSGANVLTF
once	TRBV6-1	TRBJ1-1	TRBD1	TGTGCCAGCATTAGGACAGGGGCCACTGAAGCTTTCTTT	CASIRTGATEAFF
NA	TRBV6-1	TRBJ2-2	NA	TGTGCCAGCAGTGGGCGGGGCAACACCGGGGAGCTGTTTTTT	CASSGRGNTGELFF
NA	TRBV11-1	TRBJ2-7	TRBD2	TGTGCCAGCAGCTTGAGACTAGCGGGAAATGAGCAGTACTTC	CASSLRLAGNEQYF
once	TRBV5-6	TRBJ2-3	TRBD2	TGTGCCAGCAGCTTGGCTGAGCGGGGGGGCGTAGATACGCAGTATTTT	CASSLAERGGVDTQYF
few	TRBV28	TRBJ2-7	NA	TGTGCCAGCAGTTTAAAAGCGCGCGAGCAGTACTTC	CASSLKAREQYF
NA	TRBV5-1	TRBJ2-2	NA	TGCGCCAGCAGGGGCGGGCTGAACACCGGGGAGCTGTTTTTT	CASRGGLNTGELFF
NA	TRBV10-2	TRBJ2-5	NA	TGCGCCAGCAGTGTCCTTACTAGCCCGGGTTCCTCGAGATACCAAGAGACCCAGTACTTC	CASSVLTSPGSSRYQETQYF
NA	TRBV19	TRBJ2-7	NA	TGTGCCAGTAGTGTTCAGGGTTTCCCCCCCCTCGAGCAGTACTTC	CASSVQGFPPLEQYF
few	TRBV4-1	TRBJ2-7	TRBD2	TGCGCCAGCAGCCGCGATGCTAGCGGGAGCTCCTACGAGCAGTACTTC	CASSRDASGSSYEQYF
NA	TRBV4-2	TRBJ2-7	NA	TGTGCCAGCAGCCAAGCAATGGACACCGCCTACGAGCAGTACTTC	CASSQAMDTAYEQYF
NA	TRBV19	TRBJ1-5	NA	TGTGCCAGTAGTATCGGTGGGGGCCCTCGGAGGATGAGCAATCAGCCCCAGCATTTT	CASSIGGGPRRMSNQPQHF
NA	TRBV6-6	TRBJ2-7	NA	TGTGCCAGCAGTTCTATCTCCTACGAGCAGTACTTC	CASSSISYEQYF
once	TRBV5-4	TRBJ1-5	NA	TGTGCCAGCAGCTTGGGAGGAAACAATCAGCCCCAGCATTTT	CASSLGGNNQPQHF
once	TRBV27	TRBJ2-1	NA	TGTGCCAGCAGTTCCCCTTCAACAGGGAACTACAATGAGCAGTTCTTC	CASSSPSTGNYNEQFF
NA	TRBV28	TRBJ2-3	TRBD2	TGTGCCAGCAGAGTAAGGACTAGCGGGCGCACAGATACGCAGTATTTT	CASRVRTSGRTDTQYF
NA	TRBV4-1	TRBJ2-7	TRBD2	TGCGCCAGCAGCCAAGGACTAGCGGGGGCCTACGAGCAGTACTTC	CASSQGLAGAYEQYF
NA	TRBV7-2	TRBJ2-7	TRBD2	TGTGCCAGCAGCTTATCATTAGGACTAGGTTCCTACGAGCAGTACTTC	CASSLSLGLGSYEQYF
NA	TRBV7-2	TRBJ1-2	NA	TGTGCCAGCAGCTTAGTTCACAGGGTAATATCCTATGGCTACACCTTC	CASSLVHRVISYGYTF
NA	TRBV7-6	TRBJ2-7	TRBD2	TGTGCCAGCAGCCCGGGACTAGCGGGAGAACTGGCCTACGAGCAGTACTTC	CASSPGLAGELAYEQYF
NA	TRBV5-4	TRBJ2-7	TRBD1	TGTGCCAGCAGTCGACAGGGGTGGTACGAGCAGTACTTC	CASSRQGWYEQYF
NA	TRBV9	TRBJ1-1	NA	TGTGCCAGCAGCTACCAGGTTTACACTGAAGCTTTCTTT	CASSYQVYTEAFF
few	TRBV7-9	TRBJ2-3	TRBD2	TGTGCCAGCAGCTTCGGGGGAGGGACCACAGATACGCAGTATTTT	CASSFGGGTTDTQYF
few	TRBV5-4	TRBJ2-5	NA	TGTGCCAGCAGCTTAGGAGGGTACCAAGAGACCCAGTACTTC	CASSLGGYQETQYF
NA	TRBV9	TRBJ1-2	TRBD1	TGTGCCAGCAGCTTGAGTCAGGGGGGAGCTAACTATGGCTACACCTTC	CASSLSQGGANYGYTF
NA	TRBV18	TRBJ2-7	TRBD1	TGTGCCAGCTCACAGGGGGCGCAAACCTACGAGCAGTACTTC	CASSQGAQTYEQYF
NA	TRBV2	TRBJ1-1	NA	TGTGCCAGCATCGGGCTTAGGACACCTAACACTGAAGCTTTCTTT	CASIGLRTPNTEAFF
NA	TRBV9	TRBJ2-1	NA	TGTGCCAGCAGCCCTAGGGGGGGATCTGAAAATGAGCAGTTCTTC	CASSPRGGSENEQFF
once	TRBV6-4	TRBJ1-5	NA	TGTGCCAGCAGTGATCGACAAAGTACCTACAATCAGCCCCAGCATTTT	CASSDRQSTYNQPQHF
NA	TRBV5-6	TRBJ2-5	NA	TGTGCCAGCAGCTTGGCGGCCCAGGGGGAGACCCAGTACTTC	CASSLAAQGETQYF
once	TRBV19	TRBJ1-2	NA	TGTGCCAGTAGGCCAAACAGTTCCCCTGAGGGAGGCTACACCTTC	CASRPNSSPEGGYTF
NA	TRBV7-6	TRBJ1-1	NA	TGTGCCAGCAGCTCAATCCGCCGCGAGGTGATCACTGAAGCTTTCTTT	CASSSIRREVITEAFF
few	TRBV19	TRBJ2-7	NA	TGTGCCAGTAGGATGACAGGTAGCTCCTACGAGCAGTACTTC	CASRMTGSSYEQYF